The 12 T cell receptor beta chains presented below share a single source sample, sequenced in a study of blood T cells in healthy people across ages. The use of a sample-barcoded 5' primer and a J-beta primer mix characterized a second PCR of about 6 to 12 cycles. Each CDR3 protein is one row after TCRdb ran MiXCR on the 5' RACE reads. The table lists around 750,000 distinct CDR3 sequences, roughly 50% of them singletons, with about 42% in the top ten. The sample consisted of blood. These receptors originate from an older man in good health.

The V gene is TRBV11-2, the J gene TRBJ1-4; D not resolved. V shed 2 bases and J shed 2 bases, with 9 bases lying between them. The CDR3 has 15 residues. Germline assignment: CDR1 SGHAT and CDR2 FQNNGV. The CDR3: CASSLHQQTNEKLFF. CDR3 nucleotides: TGTGCCAGCAGCTTACACCAACAGACTAATGAAAAACTGTTTTTT. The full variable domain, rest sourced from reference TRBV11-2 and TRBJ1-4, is EAGVAQSPRYKIIEKRQSVAFWCNPISGHATLYWYQQILGQGPKLLIQFQNNGVVDDSQLPKDRFSAERLKGVDSTLKIQPAKLEDSAVYLCASSLHQQTNEKLFFGSGTQLSVL.

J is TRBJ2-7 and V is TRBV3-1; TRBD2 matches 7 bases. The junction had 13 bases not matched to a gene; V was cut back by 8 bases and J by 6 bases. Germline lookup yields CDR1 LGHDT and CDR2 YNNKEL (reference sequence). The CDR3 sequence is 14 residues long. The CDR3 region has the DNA TGTGCCAGCCAGGGAGGGAAGGGGATCTCCGAGCAGTACTTC. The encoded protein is CASQGGKGISEQYF.

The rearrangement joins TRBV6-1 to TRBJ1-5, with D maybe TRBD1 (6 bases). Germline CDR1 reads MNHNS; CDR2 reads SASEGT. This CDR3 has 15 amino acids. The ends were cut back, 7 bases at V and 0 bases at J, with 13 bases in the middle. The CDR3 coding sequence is TGTGCCAGCAAAAATCTGGACAGTAGCAATCAGCCCCAGCATTTT. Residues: CASKNLDSSNQPQHF.

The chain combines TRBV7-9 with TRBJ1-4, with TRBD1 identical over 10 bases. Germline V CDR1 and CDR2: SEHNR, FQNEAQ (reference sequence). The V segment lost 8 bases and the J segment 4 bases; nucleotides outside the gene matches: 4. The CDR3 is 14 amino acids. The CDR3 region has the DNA TGTGCCAGCGGAGACAGGGGGCTTAATGAAAAACTGTTTTTT. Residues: CASGDRGLNEKLFF.

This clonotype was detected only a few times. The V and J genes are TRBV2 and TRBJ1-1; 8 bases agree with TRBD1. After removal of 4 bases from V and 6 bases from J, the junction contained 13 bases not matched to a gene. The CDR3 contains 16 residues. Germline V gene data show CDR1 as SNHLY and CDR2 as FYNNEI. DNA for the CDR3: TGTGCCAGCAGTGGAAGATTGGACAGGGCTAACCCTGAAGCTTTCTTT. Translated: CASSGRLDRANPEAFF. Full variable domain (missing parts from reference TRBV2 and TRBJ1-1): EPEVTQTPSHQVTQMGQEVILRCVPISNHLYFYWYRQILGQKVEFLVSFYNNEISEKSEIFDDQFSVERPDGSNFTLKIRSTKLEDSAMYFCASSGRLDRANPEAFFGQGTRLTVV.

The CDR3 spells CASSVEEGPYGYTF. The DNA for the CDR3 is TGTGCCAGCAGCGTAGAAGAGGGGCCCTATGGCTACACCTTC. The chain combines TRBV9 with TRBJ1-2; D might be TRBD1 (5 bases). Germline lookup yields CDR1 SGDLS and CDR2 YYNGEE. Trimming shortened V by 0 bases and J by 4 bases, and 10 bases separated the two germline ends. This CDR3 contains 14 residues.

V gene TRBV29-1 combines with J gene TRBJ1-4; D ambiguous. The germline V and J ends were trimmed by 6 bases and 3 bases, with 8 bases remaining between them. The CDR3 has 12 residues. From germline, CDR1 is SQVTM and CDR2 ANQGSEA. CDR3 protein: CSVGSANEKLFF. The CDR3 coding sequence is TGCAGCGTCGGGTCGGCTAATGAAAAACTGTTTTTT.

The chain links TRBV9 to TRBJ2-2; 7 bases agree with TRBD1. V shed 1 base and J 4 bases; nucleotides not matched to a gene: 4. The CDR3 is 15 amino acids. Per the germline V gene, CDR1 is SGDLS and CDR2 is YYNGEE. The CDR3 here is CASSVTTGVTGELFF. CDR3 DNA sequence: TGTGCCAGCAGCGTAACCACAGGGGTCACCGGGGAGCTGTTTTTT.

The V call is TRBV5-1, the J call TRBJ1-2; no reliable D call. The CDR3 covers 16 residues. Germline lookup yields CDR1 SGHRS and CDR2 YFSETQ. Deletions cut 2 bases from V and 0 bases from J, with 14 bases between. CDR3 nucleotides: TGCGCCAGCAGCTTTAGGACGGACGCCCCTAACTATGGCTACACCTTC. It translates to CASSFRTDAPNYGYTF.

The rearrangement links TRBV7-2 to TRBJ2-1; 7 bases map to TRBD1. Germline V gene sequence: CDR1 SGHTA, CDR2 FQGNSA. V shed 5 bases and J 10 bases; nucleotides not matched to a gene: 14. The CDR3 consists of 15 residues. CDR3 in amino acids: CASSPEAGGSYEQFF. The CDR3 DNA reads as TGTGCCAGCAGCCCCGAGGCAGGGGGATCGTACGAGCAGTTCTTC.

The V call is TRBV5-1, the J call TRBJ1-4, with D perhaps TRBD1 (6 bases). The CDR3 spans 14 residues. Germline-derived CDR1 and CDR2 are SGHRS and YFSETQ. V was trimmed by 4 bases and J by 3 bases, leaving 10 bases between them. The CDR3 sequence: CASSPGGSNEKLFF. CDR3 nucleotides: TGCGCCAGCAGCCCCGGGGGCTCTAATGAAAAACTGTTTTTT. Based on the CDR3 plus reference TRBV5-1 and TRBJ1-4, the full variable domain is KAGVTQTPRYLIKTRGQQVTLSCSPISGHRSVSWYQQTPGQGLQFLFEYFSETQRNKGNFPGRFSGRQFSNSRSEMNVSTLELGDSALYLCASSPGGSNEKLFFGSGTQLSVL.

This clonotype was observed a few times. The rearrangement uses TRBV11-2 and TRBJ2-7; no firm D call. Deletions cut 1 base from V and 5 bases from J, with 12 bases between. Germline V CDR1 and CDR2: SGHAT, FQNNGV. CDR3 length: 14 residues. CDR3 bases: TGTGCCAGCAGCTTAGGATCCTCAGACAACGAGCAGTACTTC. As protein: CASSLGSSDNEQYF.